Below, 2 T cell receptor beta chains from the same sample are listed, as sequenced in a study of blood T cells in healthy people across ages. A second 7 to 11 cycle PCR used barcoded and J-beta primers. In TCRdb, the 5' RACE reads were re-called with MiXCR into one record per CDR3 protein. In the table there are roughly 1.5 million distinct CDR3 sequences, 35% to 45% of which are singletons. Sequencing was done on a sample of blood. These receptors all stem from a woman under 30 in good health.

In its sample, this clonotype was seen many times. The chain links TRBV7-2 to TRBJ2-3, with TRBD2 matching 12 bases. There are 15 residues in the CDR3. From germline, CDR1 is SGHTA and CDR2 FQGNSA. V shed 2 bases and J 4 bases; nucleotides not matched to a gene: 1. The DNA of the CDR3 is TGTGCCAGCAGCTTACTAGCGGGGGGGCCAGATACGCAGTATTTT. This sequence encodes CASSLLAGGPDTQYF.

The chain joins TRBV5-1 to TRBJ2-5, with 10 positions matching TRBD1. Germline-derived CDR1 and CDR2 are SGHRS and YFSETQ. The length of the CDR3 is 15 residues. V was clipped by 1 base and J by 4 bases; unmatched bases: 4. The CDR3: CASSLWGQGPETQYF. CDR3 DNA sequence: TGCGCCAGCAGCTTGTGGGGACAGGGGCCAGAGACCCAGTACTTC.